The rows below give T cell receptor beta chains drawn from one sample of a study of beta chain features in type 1 diabetes. Repertoires were generated with immunoSEQ multiplex PCR, while TCRdb's copy carries only in-frame clones and drops some. The profile shows 200,000 to 300,000 clones, about a fifth of them singletons. Sequenced material: naive CD4+ T cells from blood. The source is a woman aged 40 to 50 with type 1 diabetes. CDR3s include the opening cysteine and the closing phenylalanine or tryptophan. D genes are given only for firm matches. Clone size is not always given. Where it is, it says once, few, many or a class for expanded clones.

CDR3aa: CSVQETTGELFF
CDR3nt: TGCAGCGTTCAGGAAACGACCGGGGAGCTGTTTTTT
abundance: .
j_gene: TRBJ2-2
d_gene: .
v_gene: TRBV29-1

CDR3aa: CASSQTLAGGPVNEQFF
CDR3nt: TGTGCCAGCAGCCAAACCCTAGCGGGAGGGCCGGTAAATGAGCAGTTCTTC
abundance: few
j_gene: TRBJ2-1
d_gene: TRBD2
v_gene: TRBV14

CDR3aa: CASRHDRVWDYEQYF
CDR3nt: TGTGCCAGCAGACATGACAGGGTTTGGGACTACGAGCAGTACTTC
abundance: .
j_gene: TRBJ2-7
d_gene: TRBD1
v_gene: TRBV28

CDR3aa: CASSSPVRETQYF
CDR3nt: TGTGCCAGCAGCTCCCCAGTGCGGGAGACCCAGTACTTC
abundance: few
j_gene: TRBJ2-5
d_gene: .
v_gene: TRBV7-2

CDR3aa: CASSPNTGNTIYF
CDR3nt: TGTGCCAGCAGTCCCAACACCGGAAACACCATATATTTT
abundance: few
j_gene: TRBJ1-3
d_gene: .
v_gene: TRBV27

CDR3aa: CASSARGRDFYTQYF
CDR3nt: TGTGCCAGCAGTGCCCGCGGGAGGGATTTCTATACGCAGTATTTT
abundance: .
j_gene: TRBJ2-3
d_gene: TRBD2
v_gene: TRBV2

CDR3aa: CASSQSTGTGEETQYF
CDR3nt: TGTGCCAGCAGCCAAAGCACCGGGACAGGGGAGGAGACCCAGTACTTC
abundance: few
j_gene: TRBJ2-5
d_gene: TRBD1
v_gene: TRBV4-2

CDR3aa: CASSTRQGDTEAFF
CDR3nt: TGTGCCAGCAGCACTCGACAGGGAGACACTGAAGCTTTCTTT
abundance: .
j_gene: TRBJ1-1
d_gene: TRBD1
v_gene: TRBV9

CDR3aa: CASSVGSLAPQDTQYF
CDR3nt: TGTGCCAGCAGCGTAGGGTCCCTGGCCCCACAGGATACGCAGTATTTT
abundance: .
j_gene: TRBJ2-3
d_gene: .
v_gene: TRBV9

CDR3aa: CASSASGLAGYEQFF
CDR3nt: TGTGCCAGCAGCGCGTCAGGACTAGCGGGATATGAGCAGTTCTTC
abundance: few
j_gene: TRBJ2-1
d_gene: TRBD2
v_gene: TRBV9

CDR3aa: CASSQDSGIANYGYTF
CDR3nt: TGCGCCAGCAGCCAAGATAGCGGCATCGCTAACTATGGCTACACCTTC
abundance: .
j_gene: TRBJ1-2
d_gene: .
v_gene: TRBV4-3

CDR3aa: CASSDPVSGANVLTF
CDR3nt: TGTGCCAGCAGTGATCCAGTCTCTGGGGCCAACGTCCTGACTTTC
abundance: .
j_gene: TRBJ2-6
d_gene: .
v_gene: TRBV2

CDR3aa: CASSPPGQGNHEQYF
CDR3nt: TGTGCCAGCTCACCACCGGGACAGGGGAACCACGAGCAGTACTTC
abundance: .
j_gene: TRBJ2-7
d_gene: TRBD1
v_gene: TRBV18

CDR3aa: CASSSPLLEAFF
CDR3nt: TGTGCCAGCAGCTCCCCCCTGTTAGAAGCTTTCTTT
abundance: few
j_gene: TRBJ1-1
d_gene: .
v_gene: TRBV6-5

CDR3aa: CASSYWRDDTQYF
CDR3nt: TGTGCCAGCAGTTACTGGAGGGATGATACGCAGTATTTT
abundance: few
j_gene: TRBJ2-3
d_gene: .
v_gene: TRBV6-6

CDR3aa: CSVRGGRAGEQYF
CDR3nt: TGCAGCGTTCGTGGCGGGAGGGCCGGTGAGCAGTACTTC
abundance: .
j_gene: TRBJ2-7
d_gene: TRBD2
v_gene: TRBV29-1

CDR3aa: CASSSGQGIPYEQYF
CDR3nt: TGTGCCAGCAGTTCGGGACAGGGGATCCCCTACGAGCAGTACTTC
abundance: .
j_gene: TRBJ2-7
d_gene: TRBD1
v_gene: TRBV28

CDR3aa: CASSLRGTGMGAEAFF
CDR3nt: TGTGCCAGCAGCTTAAGGGGGACAGGGATGGGTGCTGAAGCTTTCTTT
abundance: few
j_gene: TRBJ1-1
d_gene: TRBD1
v_gene: TRBV7-3

CDR3aa: CASSTGTGKSYEQYF
CDR3nt: TGTGCCAGCAGCACGGGGACAGGCAAATCCTACGAGCAGTACTTC
abundance: .
j_gene: TRBJ2-7
d_gene: TRBD1
v_gene: TRBV11-2

CDR3aa: CASSVDRGDTQYF
CDR3nt: TGTGCCAGCAGCGTAGACCGGGGAGATACGCAGTATTTT
abundance: .
j_gene: TRBJ2-3
d_gene: .
v_gene: TRBV9

CDR3aa: CASSYPGANEKLFF
CDR3nt: TGTGCCAGCAGCTACCCGGGAGCGAATGAAAAACTGTTTTTT
abundance: .
j_gene: TRBJ1-4
d_gene: .
v_gene: TRBV2

CDR3aa: CGREVNEQYF
CDR3nt: TGTGGACGGGAGGTCAACGAGCAGTACTTC
abundance: few
j_gene: TRBJ2-7
d_gene: TRBD2
v_gene: TRBV15

CDR3aa: CAWIRRESYNEQFF
CDR3nt: TGTGCCTGGATCCGGCGGGAGTCCTACAATGAGCAGTTCTTC
abundance: few
j_gene: TRBJ2-1
d_gene: TRBD2
v_gene: TRBV30

CDR3aa: CASSSQRGGDEQFF
CDR3nt: TGTGCCAGCAGCTCCCAAAGGGGGGGGGATGAGCAGTTCTTC
abundance: .
j_gene: TRBJ2-1
d_gene: .
v_gene: TRBV7-9

CDR3aa: CASSPAVSGGQETQYF
CDR3nt: TGTGCCAGCAGCCCGGCGGTTAGCGGGGGGCAAGAGACCCAGTACTTC
abundance: .
j_gene: TRBJ2-5
d_gene: TRBD2
v_gene: TRBV5-4

CDR3aa: CASSTGQGALSGANVLTF
CDR3nt: TGCGCCAGCAGCACCGGACAGGGGGCCCTCTCTGGGGCCAACGTCCTGACTTTC
abundance: few
j_gene: TRBJ2-6
d_gene: TRBD1
v_gene: TRBV4-1

CDR3aa: CASSQSANTGELFF
CDR3nt: TGCGCCAGCAGCCAATCAGCGAACACCGGGGAGCTGTTTTTT
abundance: few
j_gene: TRBJ2-2
d_gene: .
v_gene: TRBV4-3

CDR3aa: CSALGDRNYEQYF
CDR3nt: TGCAGCGCCCTCGGGGACAGAAACTACGAGCAGTACTTC
abundance: few
j_gene: TRBJ2-7
d_gene: TRBD1
v_gene: TRBV29-1

CDR3aa: CASSVGTPRRNTEAFF
CDR3nt: TGTGCCAGCAGCGTTGGGACACCTCGTCGGAACACTGAAGCTTTCTTT
abundance: few
j_gene: TRBJ1-1
d_gene: .
v_gene: TRBV9

CDR3aa: CASSTSRNTEAFF
CDR3nt: TGTGCCAGTAGTACTTCCCGGAACACTGAAGCTTTCTTT
abundance: .
j_gene: TRBJ1-1
d_gene: .
v_gene: TRBV19

CDR3aa: CASSLRQGGSQPQHF
CDR3nt: TGTGCCAGCAGCCTAAGACAGGGGGGAAGTCAGCCCCAGCATTTT
abundance: few
j_gene: TRBJ1-5
d_gene: TRBD1
v_gene: TRBV28

CDR3aa: CASSLPSGQGIYGYTF
CDR3nt: TGTGCCAGCTCATTACCTTCGGGACAGGGCATCTATGGCTACACCTTC
abundance: few
j_gene: TRBJ1-2
d_gene: TRBD1
v_gene: TRBV18

CDR3aa: CSVERGSSYGYTF
CDR3nt: TGCAGCGTTGAGCGGGGCTCGAGCTATGGCTACACCTTC
abundance: few
j_gene: TRBJ1-2
d_gene: .
v_gene: TRBV29-1

CDR3aa: CASSQQIAENTQYF
CDR3nt: TGCGCCAGCAGCCAGCAAATAGCGGAAAATACGCAGTATTTT
abundance: .
j_gene: TRBJ2-3
d_gene: .
v_gene: TRBV4-3

CDR3aa: CASSVGQSNQPQHF
CDR3nt: TGTGCCAGCAGTGTGGGACAGTCGAATCAGCCCCAGCATTTT
abundance: few
j_gene: TRBJ1-5
d_gene: TRBD1
v_gene: TRBV2

CDR3aa: CSVPRRTGSSYNEQFF
CDR3nt: TGCAGCGTTCCTAGGAGGACTGGAAGCTCCTACAATGAGCAGTTCTTC
abundance: few
j_gene: TRBJ2-1
d_gene: .
v_gene: TRBV29-1

CDR3aa: CASSSGGGETYNEQFF
CDR3nt: TGCGCCAGCTCAAGCGGGGGTGGGGAGACCTACAATGAGCAGTTCTTC
abundance: .
j_gene: TRBJ2-1
d_gene: TRBD2
v_gene: TRBV5-1

CDR3aa: CAWGDGGEAFF
CDR3nt: TGTGCCTGGGGGGACGGGGGTGAAGCTTTCTTT
abundance: .
j_gene: TRBJ1-1
d_gene: .
v_gene: TRBV30

CDR3aa: CASSYSGQGVIDEQFF
CDR3nt: TGTGCCAGCAGTTACTCGGGACAGGGGGTGATAGATGAGCAGTTCTTC
abundance: .
j_gene: TRBJ2-1
d_gene: TRBD1
v_gene: TRBV6-5

CDR3aa: CASQMAETQYF
CDR3nt: TGTGCCAGCCAGATGGCCGAGACCCAGTACTTC
abundance: .
j_gene: TRBJ2-5
d_gene: .
v_gene: TRBV7-9

CDR3aa: CASRQGHYEQYF
CDR3nt: TGTGCCAGCAGACAGGGGCACTACGAGCAGTACTTC
abundance: few
j_gene: TRBJ2-7
d_gene: TRBD1
v_gene: TRBV28

CDR3aa: CASSVRDRGTNTEAFF
CDR3nt: TGTGCCAGCAGTGTACGGGACAGGGGCACGAACACTGAAGCTTTCTTT
abundance: .
j_gene: TRBJ1-1
d_gene: TRBD1
v_gene: TRBV2

CDR3aa: CASSVQGSNEQFF
CDR3nt: TGTGCCAGCAGTGTTCAGGGCAGCAATGAGCAGTTCTTC
abundance: .
j_gene: TRBJ2-1
d_gene: .
v_gene: TRBV25-1

CDR3aa: CASSSGEGRDTQYF
CDR3nt: TGTGCCAGCAGTTCCGGCGAGGGCCGAGATACGCAGTATTTT
abundance: .
j_gene: TRBJ2-3
d_gene: .
v_gene: TRBV28

CDR3aa: CAWRRGQGNTGELFF
CDR3nt: TGTGCCTGGAGAAGGGGACAGGGGAACACCGGGGAGCTGTTTTTT
abundance: .
j_gene: TRBJ2-2
d_gene: TRBD1
v_gene: TRBV30

CDR3aa: CASSVDQGAHTGELFF
CDR3nt: TGTGCCAGCAGCGTAGACCAGGGGGCTCACACCGGGGAGCTGTTTTTT
abundance: .
j_gene: TRBJ2-2
d_gene: TRBD1
v_gene: TRBV9

CDR3aa: CSVDHRKGDTQYF
CDR3nt: TGCAGCGTTGATCACAGAAAAGGCGATACGCAGTATTTT
abundance: .
j_gene: TRBJ2-3
d_gene: .
v_gene: TRBV29-1

CDR3aa: CSATRGFGYTF
CDR3nt: TGCAGTGCTACCCGGGGGTTTGGCTACACCTTC
abundance: .
j_gene: TRBJ1-2
d_gene: .
v_gene: TRBV20-1